Sequencing of this TCR beta chain was carried out in a study of regulatory T cells in long-lasting Graves disease. TCR beta libraries were built with iRepertoire HTBI primers and Arm-PCR of CDR3 regions. MiXCR was run by TCRdb on the multiplex PCR reads, yielding one entry per CDR3 protein. The sample yields roughly 560,000 distinct CDR3 sequences, around 11% seen once. As to time point: newly diagnosed GD, antithyroid drugs for less than 3 months. From PBMCs, RNA was extracted and then used to make the TCR library. American Thyroid Association guidelines defined Graves' disease diagnosis. The sample holds many counts of this clonotype. Trimming cost V 4 bases and J 0 bases, with 12 bases left between them. CDR1 is KGHDR and CDR2 is SFDVKD in the germline V gene. This CDR3 has 16 residues. The sample was also linked to a second study, of T cells in Graves' hyperthyroidism and ophthalmopathy. As that study records: Thyroid ultrasound and orbital computed tomography, with clinical symptoms and serum thyroxine and TRAb, informed diagnoses. The TCR CDR3 was amplified in a first-round RT-PCR using the HTBI primer set. Among thyroid clonotypes expanded above 0.001, most also appeared in blood.

This material consisted of peripheral blood mononuclear cells (PBMCs), taken at new diagnosis, from a patient treated with antithyroid drugs. This sequence originates from a woman aged 30 to 39 with Graves disease. The chain couples TRBV24-1 to TRBJ2-1; tentatively, D is TRBD1 or TRBD2 (5 bases each). CDR3 DNA sequence: TGTGCCACCAGTGAGGGGGACGGCGGCTCCTACAATGAGCAGTTCTTC. Translation: CATSEGDGGSYNEQFF.